These T cell receptor beta chains were read from a single sample in a study of T cell repertoires in cytomegalovirus infection. TCRdb used MiXCR to reprocess the reads, holding one entry per CDR3 protein. The data show roughly 640,000 distinct CDR3 sequences, roughly 26% seen once. Sequencing was performed on CD8+ T cells from PBMCs. These receptors came from a human donor in good health (CMV status not recorded). Some clones in this sample may be carry-over from other donors' samples. Both conserved end residues are part of each CDR3. A D gene is named only where the DNA matches it firmly. Rows may omit the clone size; those that give it use once, few, many or a size class.

J gene: TRBJ2-2; clone size: -; D gene: TRBD2; V gene: TRBV5-1; CDR3 protein: CASSWGLAGAGTGELFF; CDR3 DNA: TGCGCCAGCAGCTGGGGACTAGCGGGGGCTGGCACCGGGGAGCTGTTTTTT
J gene: TRBJ1-2; clone size: -; D gene: TRBD1; V gene: TRBV7-2; CDR3 protein: CASSFSAGGSLHGNYGYTF; CDR3 DNA: TGTGCCAGCAGCTTTTCCGCAGGGGGTAGTCTTCATGGTAACTATGGCTACACCTTC
J gene: TRBJ1-6; clone size: many; D gene: -; V gene: TRBV12-3/TRBV12-4; CDR3 protein: CASSDRPHSYNSPLHF; CDR3 DNA: TGTGCCAGCAGTGACAGGCCACACTCCTATAATTCACCCCTCCACTTT
J gene: TRBJ1-4; clone size: many; D gene: -; V gene: TRBV11-2; CDR3 protein: CASSVTSRANEKLFF; CDR3 DNA: TGTGCCAGCAGCGTTACTTCAAGGGCTAATGAAAAACTGTTTTTT
J gene: TRBJ2-3; clone size: -; D gene: TRBD2; V gene: TRBV28; CDR3 protein: CASGLGLVTDTQYF; CDR3 DNA: TGTGCCAGTGGACTAGGACTAGTCACAGATACGCAGTATTTT
J gene: TRBJ2-1; clone size: -; D gene: TRBD2; V gene: TRBV29-1; CDR3 protein: CSVEEPSGGPHEQFF; CDR3 DNA: TGCAGCGTTGAAGAACCTAGCGGGGGGCCCCATGAGCAGTTCTTC
J gene: TRBJ2-7; clone size: -; D gene: -; V gene: TRBV7-9; CDR3 protein: CASSPSLDPYEQYF; CDR3 DNA: TGTGCCAGCAGCCCCAGCCTGGACCCCTACGAGCAGTACTTC
J gene: TRBJ2-1; clone size: few; D gene: TRBD1; V gene: TRBV29-1; CDR3 protein: CSVGYGDSYNEQFF; CDR3 DNA: TGCAGCGTTGGGTACGGGGACAGTTACAATGAGCAGTTCTTC
J gene: TRBJ1-2; clone size: -; D gene: -; V gene: TRBV20-1; CDR3 protein: CSADELWGYTF; CDR3 DNA: TGCAGTGCCGACGAACTATGGGGCTACACCTTC
J gene: TRBJ2-4; clone size: -; D gene: -; V gene: TRBV7-9; CDR3 protein: CASSYDEDPEAPNIQYF; CDR3 DNA: TGTGCCAGCAGCTACGATGAGGACCCGGAGGCTCCAAACATTCAGTACTTC
J gene: TRBJ2-2; clone size: few; D gene: -; V gene: TRBV29-1; CDR3 protein: CSVELRAGELFF; CDR3 DNA: TGCAGCGTTGAGCTGCGGGCCGGGGAGCTGTTTTTT
J gene: TRBJ2-3; clone size: -; D gene: -; V gene: TRBV7-9; CDR3 protein: CVAGAADTQYF; CDR3 DNA: TGTGTGGCAGGGGCGGCAGATACGCAGTATTTT
J gene: TRBJ2-1; clone size: many; D gene: -; V gene: TRBV6-5; CDR3 protein: CASSPTGNEQFF; CDR3 DNA: TGTGCCAGCAGTCCCACAGGGAATGAGCAGTTCTTC
J gene: TRBJ1-3; clone size: few; D gene: TRBD1; V gene: TRBV6-1; CDR3 protein: CASSSQGAFPMSSGNTIYF; CDR3 DNA: TGTGCCAGCAGCTCACAGGGGGCCTTCCCGATGTCCTCTGGAAACACCATATATTTT
J gene: TRBJ2-3; clone size: -; D gene: TRBD1; V gene: TRBV7-2; CDR3 protein: CASSLEWDSYTDTQYF; CDR3 DNA: TGTGCCAGCAGCTTAGAGTGGGACAGTTACACAGATACGCAGTATTTT
J gene: TRBJ2-5; clone size: few; D gene: -; V gene: TRBV12-3/TRBV12-4; CDR3 protein: CASSHVGLQETQYF; CDR3 DNA: TGTGCCAGCAGTCACGTAGGGCTCCAAGAGACCCAGTACTTC
J gene: TRBJ1-2; clone size: -; D gene: -; V gene: TRBV29-1; CDR3 protein: CGVVDTMNYGYTF; CDR3 DNA: TGCGGCGTTGTGGACACCATGAACTATGGCTACACCTTC
J gene: TRBJ2-5; clone size: many; D gene: -; V gene: TRBV7-9; CDR3 protein: CASSWRLEPKETQYF; CDR3 DNA: TGTGCCAGCAGCTGGAGACTTGAACCAAAAGAGACCCAGTACTTC
J gene: TRBJ2-1; clone size: -; D gene: -; V gene: TRBV7-2; CDR3 protein: CANSLRNNEQFF; CDR3 DNA: TGTGCCAACAGCCTCCGGAACAATGAGCAGTTCTTC
J gene: TRBJ2-1; clone size: -; D gene: -; V gene: TRBV27; CDR3 protein: CASSFLYGIAEHNEQFF; CDR3 DNA: TGTGCCAGCAGTTTCCTCTATGGGATAGCGGAACACAATGAGCAGTTCTTC
J gene: TRBJ2-5; clone size: -; D gene: -; V gene: TRBV29-1; CDR3 protein: CSVVMRPKTQYF; CDR3 DNA: TGCAGCGTTGTTATGCGCCCCAAGACCCAGTACTTC
J gene: TRBJ2-2; clone size: many; D gene: TRBD1; V gene: TRBV7-8; CDR3 protein: CASSFGQAANTGELFF; CDR3 DNA: TGTGCCAGCAGTTTCGGACAGGCCGCGAACACCGGGGAGCTGTTTTTT
J gene: TRBJ2-7; clone size: few; D gene: -; V gene: TRBV19; CDR3 protein: CASSNRDSYEQYF; CDR3 DNA: TGTGCCAGTAGTAACCGGGATTCCTACGAGCAGTACTTC
J gene: TRBJ1-4; clone size: once; D gene: -; V gene: TRBV5-1; CDR3 protein: CASSGAVGEKLFF; CDR3 DNA: TGCGCCAGCAGCGGCGCGGTGGGTGAAAAACTGTTTTTT
J gene: TRBJ1-5; clone size: -; D gene: TRBD1; V gene: TRBV28; CDR3 protein: CASSSLVGDRGPAGNQPQHF; CDR3 DNA: TGTGCCAGCAGTTCTTTAGTGGGGGACAGGGGGCCCGCAGGCAATCAGCCCCAGCATTTT
J gene: TRBJ2-4; clone size: many; D gene: -; V gene: TRBV28; CDR3 protein: CASSERGDIQYF; CDR3 DNA: TGTGCCAGCAGTGAGAGGGGGGACATTCAGTACTTC
J gene: TRBJ1-2; clone size: -; D gene: -; V gene: TRBV6-5; CDR3 protein: CASSYSSIRLFDDSGYTF; CDR3 DNA: TGTGCCAGCAGTTACTCTAGTATTCGGCTTTTTGATGACAGTGGCTACACCTTC
J gene: TRBJ2-5; clone size: -; D gene: TRBD1; V gene: TRBV13; CDR3 protein: CASSLWDSEQETQYF; CDR3 DNA: TGTGCCAGCAGCCTCTGGGACAGCGAACAAGAGACTCAGTACTTC
J gene: TRBJ1-5; clone size: many; D gene: -; V gene: TRBV11-2; CDR3 protein: CASSLGQLNQPQHF; CDR3 DNA: TGTGCCAGCAGCTTAGGACAGCTCAATCAGCCCCAGCATTTT
J gene: TRBJ2-2; clone size: few; D gene: -; V gene: TRBV5-6; CDR3 protein: CASSSISGELFF; CDR3 DNA: TGTGCCAGCAGCTCCATATCCGGGGAGCTGTTTTTT
J gene: TRBJ1-2; clone size: many; D gene: -; V gene: TRBV2; CDR3 protein: CATLTDGYTF; CDR3 DNA: TGTGCCACCCTGACGGATGGCTACACCTTC
J gene: TRBJ2-3; clone size: -; D gene: TRBD1; V gene: TRBV14; CDR3 protein: CASSQGQPTDTQYF; CDR3 DNA: TGTGCCAGCAGCCAGGGACAGCCCACAGATACGCAGTATTTT
J gene: TRBJ2-3; clone size: once; D gene: -; V gene: TRBV7-1; CDR3 protein: CASFVWGASTDTQYF; CDR3 DNA: TGTGCCAGCTTTGTGTGGGGGGCAAGCACAGATACGCAGTATTTT
J gene: TRBJ2-3; clone size: -; D gene: -; V gene: TRBV6-6; CDR3 protein: CASSPRLGGTDTQYF; CDR3 DNA: TGTGCCAGCAGTCCCCGGCTAGGGGGAACAGATACGCAGTATTTT
J gene: TRBJ2-1; clone size: -; D gene: TRBD1; V gene: TRBV7-9; CDR3 protein: CASSFRGQGSSYNEQFF; CDR3 DNA: TGTGCCAGCAGCTTCCGAGGACAGGGGAGCTCCTACAATGAGCAGTTCTTC
J gene: TRBJ2-2; clone size: -; D gene: TRBD1; V gene: TRBV7-2; CDR3 protein: CASSFRDSLGNTGELFF; CDR3 DNA: TGTGCCAGCAGCTTCAGGGACAGCTTAGGAAACACCGGGGAGCTGTTTTTT
J gene: TRBJ2-7; clone size: many; D gene: -; V gene: TRBV12-3/TRBV12-4; CDR3 protein: CASSSGRSEQYF; CDR3 DNA: TGTGCCAGCAGTTCGGGACGGAGCGAGCAGTACTTC
J gene: TRBJ2-5; clone size: many; D gene: -; V gene: TRBV6-1; CDR3 protein: CASSLGDGLQETQYF; CDR3 DNA: TGTGCCAGCAGTTTAGGGGACGGACTCCAAGAGACCCAGTACTTC
J gene: TRBJ1-5; clone size: -; D gene: -; V gene: TRBV14; CDR3 protein: CASSLLRHTAQHF; CDR3 DNA: TGTGCCAGCAGTCTACTTCGACACACTGCCCAGCATTTT
J gene: TRBJ2-2; clone size: few; D gene: -; V gene: TRBV29-1; CDR3 protein: CSVDLGRKTGELFF; CDR3 DNA: TGCAGCGTTGATCTTGGCAGAAAAACCGGGGAGCTGTTTTTT
J gene: TRBJ1-2; clone size: -; D gene: -; V gene: TRBV10-3; CDR3 protein: CAIRGNDRWDYGYTF; CDR3 DNA: TGTGCCATCAGGGGAAACGACAGGTGGGACTATGGCTACACCTTC